Below, 19 T cell receptor beta chains from the same sample are listed, as sequenced in a study of blood T cell repertoires in COVID-19. Here immunoSEQ multiplex PCR was the method, and the copy in TCRdb shows in-frame clones only, minus some. This sample has 450,000 to 500,000 clones, with approximately 86% found just once. The sample comprised PBMCs or T cells enriched from blood (not recorded which). The source is a woman aged 18-29 years who had recovered from COVID-19.

The chain joins TRBV11-2 to TRBJ1-3, with 7 bases fitting TRBD1. The CDR3 sequence is 16 residues long. Losses at the gene ends were 8 bases for V and 0 bases for J; bases not matched to a gene: 10. From germline, CDR1 is SGHAT and CDR2 FQNNGV. The CDR3 bases are TGTGCCAGCTCCAGGGACAGACAAAGCTCTGGAAACACCATATATTTT. Translated: CASSRDRQSSGNTIYF.

The chain recombines TRBV5-5 with TRBJ2-3; D is uncertain. Looked up from germline, CDR1 is SGHKS and CDR2 is YYEKEE (reference sequence). V was shortened by 4 bases and J by 0 bases, with 9 bases between the two germline ends. The length of the CDR3 is 14 residues. CDR3 DNA sequence: TGTGCCAGCAGCCCGCGGATAAGCACAGATACGCAGTATTTT. Its protein is CASSPRISTDTQYF.

The CDR3 nucleotides read TGTGCCAGCAGCTTAGCATCCAGCGGGGGCCGCACAGATACGCAGTATTTT. It yields the protein CASSLASSGGRTDTQYF. J is TRBJ2-3 and V is TRBV7-9; 8 bases align to TRBD2. Per the germline V gene, CDR1 is SEHNR and CDR2 is FQNEAQ (reference sequence). V lost 0 bases to trimming and J lost 1 base; unmatched junction nucleotides: 6. The length of the CDR3 is 17 residues.

The chain's CDR3 is CASSQELRLAGTGELFF. DNA for the CDR3: TGTGCCAGCAGCCAAGAGTTGAGACTAGCAGGCACCGGGGAGCTGTTTTTT. The gene calls are TRBV14 and TRBJ2-2; TRBD2 matches 7 bases. The CDR3 runs to 17 residues. The ends lost 0 bases at V and 4 bases at J; junction bases unmatched: 8. Germline V gives CDR1 SGHDN, CDR2 FVKESK.

This clone has a single count. The rearrangement links TRBV7-8 to TRBJ1-2, with a weak D call TRBD1 (5 bases). In germline, CDR1 is SGHVS, CDR2 FQNEAQ. Trimming took 1 base from V and 6 from J, leaving 12 bases between them. CDR3 length: 14 residues. The CDR3 loop is CASSLGGRSNGYTF. Written as DNA, the CDR3 is TGTGCCAGCAGCTTAGGGGGCAGGTCGAATGGCTACACCTTC.

This chain uses TRBV10-1 with TRBJ1-1, with D hard to call. This CDR3 spans 14 amino acids. The germline gives CDR1 WNHNN, CDR2 SYGVQD (reference sequence). V lost 3 bases, J lost 5 bases, and 13 bases lay in between. The DNA for the CDR3 is TGCGCCAGCAGTGAAGGAGGGTCCCGGACTGAAGCTTTCTTT. This sequence encodes CASSEGGSRTEAFF.

The CDR3, as DNA: TGTGCCAGCAGCGTTGCCCGGGGGAGCACAGATACGCAGTATTTT. Translation gives CASSVARGSTDTQYF. This chain joins TRBV9 and TRBJ2-3; TRBD2 is a possible D gene (6 bases). The CDR3 spans 15 residues. V lost 2 bases to trimming and J lost 0 bases, with 10 bases between them. CDR1 is SGDLS and CDR2 is YYNGEE in the germline V gene.

V is TRBV30 and J is TRBJ2-7; 8 nucleotides line up with TRBD1. Germline V lookup: CDR1 GTSNPN, CDR2 SVGIG (reference sequence). The CDR3 covers 15 residues. V was pared by 2 bases and J by 0 bases, with 6 bases of the junction left unmatched. CDR3 DNA sequence: TGTGCCTGGAGTCCCGGGACAGGACTCTCCTACGAGCAGTACTTC. Amino acids: CAWSPGTGLSYEQYF.

This chain uses TRBV19 with TRBJ2-2; 12 bases match TRBD2. The CDR3 runs 15 residues. The trim removed 7 bases at V and 4 bases at J, leaving 4 bases unmatched. CDR1 is LNHDA and CDR2 is SQIVND in the germline V gene (reference sequence). The DNA of the CDR3 is TGTGCCAGTAAGCTAGCGGGGGGGCGCACCGGGGAGCTGTTTTTT. Translated: CASKLAGGRTGELFF.

The gene calls are TRBV7-2 and TRBJ1-1, with D hard to call. The CDR3 loop spans 12 amino acids. Germline V gene data show CDR1 as SGHTA and CDR2 as FQGNSA. V lost 7 bases and J lost 7, with 13 bases in between. In DNA, the CDR3 is TGTGCCAGCAACATAATCGACATTGAAGCTTTCTTT. Its protein is CASNIIDIEAFF.

The chain uses TRBV5-1 and TRBJ1-2; no clear D gene. The CDR3 runs to 15 residues. V lost 4 bases and J 0 bases, leaving 13 bases between the germline ends. Germline-derived CDR1 and CDR2 are SGHRS and YFSETQ. CDR3 loop: CASSLEGGTNYGYTF. The CDR3 region has the DNA TGCGCCAGCAGCCTGGAAGGAGGGACTAACTATGGCTACACCTTC.

The J gene is TRBJ2-5, the V gene TRBV7-2; no reliable D call. The germline gives CDR1 SGHTA, CDR2 FQGNSA. V shed 2 bases and J shed 5 bases, with 6 bases lying between them. There are 12 residues in the CDR3. The CDR3 nucleotides are TGTGCCAGCAGCTTATTTGCGGAGACCCAGTACTTC. Encoded protein: CASSLFAETQYF.

The rearrangement joins TRBV5-6 to TRBJ2-7; 9 bases fit TRBD1. Germline values: CDR1 SGHDT, CDR2 YYEEEE. V was clipped by 0 bases and J by 4 bases; unmatched bases: 11. CDR3 size: 17 residues. CDR3 in amino acids: CASSLERGDREGYEQYF. The CDR3 DNA follows: TGTGCCAGCAGCTTGGAAAGAGGGGACAGGGAAGGGTACGAGCAGTACTTC.

This clone was counted once. This chain uses TRBV29-1 with TRBJ2-5; 8 bases are shared with TRBD2. The V and J ends lost 6 bases and 7 bases, in that order; junction bases with no gene match: 10. Germline V gives CDR1 SQVTM, CDR2 ANQGSEA. This CDR3 has 13 amino acids. CDR3 region: CSVLTSGWGTQYF. In DNA form, the CDR3 reads TGCAGCGTCTTAACTAGCGGTTGGGGGACCCAGTACTTC.

The rearrangement links TRBV5-6 to TRBJ1-3; no clear D gene. Germline lookup yields CDR1 SGHDT and CDR2 YYEEEE. This CDR3 is 16 amino acids long. V shed 2 bases and J shed 0 bases, with 12 bases lying between them. The CDR3 here is CASSLALFGSGNTIYF. For the CDR3, the DNA is TGTGCCAGCAGCTTAGCCCTGTTTGGCTCTGGAAACACCATATATTTT.

This clone was seen only a few times. The chain joins TRBV25-1 to TRBJ1-2, with D possibly matching TRBD1 (6 bases). The V gene lost 3 bases and the J gene lost 8 bases, with 19 bases spanning the gap. Germline V gene lookup returns CDR1 MGHDK and CDR2 SYGVNS. This CDR3 region has 15 residues. CDR3: CASSDMGAGKSGYTF. The CDR3 DNA reads as TGTGCCAGCAGTGATATGGGGGCAGGGAAGAGCGGCTACACCTTC.

The chain recombines TRBV30 with TRBJ2-7, with 8 bases fitting TRBD1. The CDR3 contains 15 residues. The V gene end was trimmed by 3 bases and the J gene end by 2 bases; junction bases not matched to a gene: 9. Per the germline V gene, CDR1 is GTSNPN and CDR2 is SVGIG (reference sequence). CDR3 in DNA: TGTGCCTGGAGGGACCGGACAGGGAGTCCCTACGAGCAGTACTTC. As protein: CAWRDRTGSPYEQYF.

The chain uses TRBV5-1 and TRBJ1-2; D may be TRBD1 (5 bases). Germline assignment: CDR1 SGHRS and CDR2 YFSETQ. Trimming shortened V by 1 base and J by 5 bases, and 15 bases separated the two germline ends. There are 15 residues in the CDR3. This CDR3 reads CASSLQGPPDYGYTF. The DNA for the CDR3 is TGCGCCAGCAGCTTGCAGGGCCCGCCAGATTATGGCTACACCTTC. The variable domain in full, with the rest retrieved from reference TRBV5-1 and TRBJ1-2, is KAGVTQTPRYLIKTRGQQVTLSCSPISGHRSVSWYQQTPGQGLQFLFEYFSETQRNKGNFPGRFSGRQFSNSRSEMNVSTLELGDSALYLCASSLQGPPDYGYTFGSGTRLTVV.

The chain links TRBV2 to TRBJ1-1, with D uncertain. Trimming stripped 5 bases from V and 1 base from J, with 8 bases between. The CDR3 sequence is 13 residues long. Germline lookup yields CDR1 SNHLY and CDR2 FYNNEI. This chain's CDR3 is CASSPPGNTEAFF. CDR3 DNA sequence: TGTGCCAGCAGTCCTCCAGGGAACACTGAAGCTTTCTTT.